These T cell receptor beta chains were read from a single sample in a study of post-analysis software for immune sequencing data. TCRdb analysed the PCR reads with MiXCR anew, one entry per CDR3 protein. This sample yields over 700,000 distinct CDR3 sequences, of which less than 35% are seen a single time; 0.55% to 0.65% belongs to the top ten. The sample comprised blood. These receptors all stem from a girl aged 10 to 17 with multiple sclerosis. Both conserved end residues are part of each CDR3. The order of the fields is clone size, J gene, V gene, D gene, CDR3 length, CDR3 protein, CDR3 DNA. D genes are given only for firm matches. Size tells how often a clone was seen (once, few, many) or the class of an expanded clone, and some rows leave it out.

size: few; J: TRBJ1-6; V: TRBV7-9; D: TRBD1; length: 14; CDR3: CASSPPGQGSPLHF; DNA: TGTGCCAGCAGCCCCCCGGGACAGGGGTCACCCCTCCACTTT
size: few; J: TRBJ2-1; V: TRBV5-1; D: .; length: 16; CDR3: CASSLTGTISYNEQFF; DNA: TGCGCCAGCAGCCTCACCGGGACCATTTCCTACAATGAGCAGTTCTTC
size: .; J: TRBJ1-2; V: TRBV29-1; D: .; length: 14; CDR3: CSVLGGGTNYGYTF; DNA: TGCAGCGTTTTGGGCGGCGGAACTAACTATGGCTACACCTTC
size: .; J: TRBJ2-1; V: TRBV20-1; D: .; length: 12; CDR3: CSAARPLNEQFF; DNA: TGCAGTGCTGCTCGGCCGTTGAATGAGCAGTTCTTC
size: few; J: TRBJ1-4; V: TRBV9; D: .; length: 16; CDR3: CASSVFPGAPNEKLFF; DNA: TGTGCCAGCAGCGTTTTTCCAGGGGCACCTAATGAAAAACTGTTTTTT
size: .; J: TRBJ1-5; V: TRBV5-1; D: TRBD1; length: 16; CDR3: CASSPLGQGADQPQHF; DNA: TGCGCCAGCAGCCCCCTTGGACAGGGAGCCGATCAGCCCCAGCATTTT
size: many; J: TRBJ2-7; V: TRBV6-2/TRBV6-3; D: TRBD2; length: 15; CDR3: CASSPTGRGGYEQYF; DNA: TGTGCCAGCAGTCCAACCGGGCGGGGGGGCTACGAGCAGTACTTC
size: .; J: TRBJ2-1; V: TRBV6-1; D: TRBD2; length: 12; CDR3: CAVTSGVNEQFF; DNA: TGTGCCGTGACTAGCGGAGTCAATGAGCAGTTCTTC
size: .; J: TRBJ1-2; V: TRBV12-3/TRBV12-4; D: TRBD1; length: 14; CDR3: CASSWTGGGYGYTF; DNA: TGTGCCAGCAGTTGGACAGGGGGGGGCTATGGCTACACCTTC
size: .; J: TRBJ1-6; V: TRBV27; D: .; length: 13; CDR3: CASSSRALRPLHF; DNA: TGTGCCAGCAGTTCCCGGGCCTTGAGACCCCTCCACTTT
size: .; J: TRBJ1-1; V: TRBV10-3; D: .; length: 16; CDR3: CAISESIWQTNTEAFF; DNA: TGTGCCATCAGTGAGTCGATTTGGCAGACGAACACTGAAGCTTTCTTT
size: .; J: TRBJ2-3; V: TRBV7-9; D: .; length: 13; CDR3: CASSAHVGKTQYF; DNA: TGTGCCAGCAGCGCACACGTCGGGAAAACGCAGTATTTT
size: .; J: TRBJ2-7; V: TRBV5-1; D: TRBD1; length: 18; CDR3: CASSRGQGAHYSSYEQYF; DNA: TGCGCCAGCAGCAGGGGGCAGGGGGCCCACTATAGCTCCTACGAGCAGTACTTC
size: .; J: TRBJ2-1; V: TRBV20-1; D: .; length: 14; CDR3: CSAREPRGYNEQFF; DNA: TGCAGTGCTAGAGAACCGCGCGGCTACAATGAGCAGTTCTTC
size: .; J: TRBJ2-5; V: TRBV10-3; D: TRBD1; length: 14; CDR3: CAISESDRVETQYF; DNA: TGTGCCATCAGTGAGTCCGACAGGGTAGAGACCCAGTACTTC
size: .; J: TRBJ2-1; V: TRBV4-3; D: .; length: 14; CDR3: CASSLSAVVDEQFF; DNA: TGCGCCAGCAGCCTAAGTGCGGTGGTAGATGAGCAGTTCTTC
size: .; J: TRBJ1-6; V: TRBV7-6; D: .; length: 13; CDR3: CASSLERWSPLHF; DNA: TGTGCCAGCAGCTTAGAAAGGTGGTCACCCCTCCACTTT
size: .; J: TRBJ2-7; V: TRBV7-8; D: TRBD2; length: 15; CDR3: CASSPWTSGAHEQYF; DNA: TGTGCCAGCAGCCCCTGGACTAGCGGCGCCCACGAGCAGTACTTC
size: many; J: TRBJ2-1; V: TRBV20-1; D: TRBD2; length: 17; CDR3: CSAPPMLASGSIYEQFF; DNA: TGCAGTGCTCCCCCCATGCTGGCTAGCGGGAGTATCTATGAGCAGTTCTTC
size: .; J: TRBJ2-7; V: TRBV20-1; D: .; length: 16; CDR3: CSARGPQLLLSYEQYF; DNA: TGCAGTGCTAGAGGTCCACAGCTACTTTTATCCTACGAGCAGTACTTC
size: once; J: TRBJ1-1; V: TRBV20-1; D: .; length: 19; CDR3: CSARGRQTGGRPMNTEAFF; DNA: TGCAGTGCTAGAGGGCGACAGACAGGTGGGAGACCGATGAACACTGAAGCTTTCTTT
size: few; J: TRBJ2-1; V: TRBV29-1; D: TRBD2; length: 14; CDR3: CSVGQLAGVNEQFF; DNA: TGCAGCGTTGGACAACTAGCGGGTGTCAATGAGCAGTTCTTC
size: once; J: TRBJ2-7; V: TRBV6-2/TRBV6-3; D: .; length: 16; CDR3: CASSPDPQGGWNEQYF; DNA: TGTGCCAGCAGCCCAGACCCGCAGGGCGGATGGAATGAGCAGTACTTC
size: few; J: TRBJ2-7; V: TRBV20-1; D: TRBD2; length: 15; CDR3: CSARDPASGPYEQYF; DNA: TGCAGTGCTAGAGATCCGGCTAGCGGACCCTACGAGCAGTACTTC
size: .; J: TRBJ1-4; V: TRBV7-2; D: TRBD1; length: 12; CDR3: CASAAGGTKLFF; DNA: TGTGCCAGCGCGGCAGGGGGGACAAAACTGTTTTTT
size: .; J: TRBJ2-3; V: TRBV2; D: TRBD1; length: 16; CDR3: CASSERTGGSGDTQYF; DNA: TGTGCCAGCAGTGAACGGACAGGGGGGTCCGGAGATACGCAGTATTTT